The 2 T cell receptor beta chains presented below share a single source sample, sequenced in a study of blood T cell repertoires in COVID-19. This table comes from immunoSEQ multiplex PCR, and its TCRdb copy is limited to in-frame clones, with some not included. This table has over 200,000 clones, 82% appearing once. What was sequenced was PBMCs or T cells enriched from blood (not recorded which). The source of these receptors is a man in his forties or fifties who had recovered from COVID-19.

The chain joins TRBV6-5 to TRBJ2-5, with TRBD2 matching over 8 bases. The CDR3 is 14 amino acids. CDR1 and CDR2 from the germline V gene are MNHEY and SVGAGI. The trim removed 0 bases at V and 5 bases at J, leaving 2 bases unmatched. The CDR3: CASSYSRLAETQYF. CDR3 sequence (DNA): TGTGCCAGCAGTTACTCAAGACTAGCGGAGACCCAGTACTTC.

The CDR3 is CASSSGTAMSEAFF. The CDR3 DNA follows: TGTGCCAGCAGTTCCGGGACAGCAATGTCTGAAGCTTTCTTT. The chain links TRBV28 to TRBJ1-1; 7 positions agree with TRBD1. Germline CDR1 MDHEN, CDR2 SYDVKM. The CDR3 has 14 amino acids. V shed 4 bases, J shed 6 bases, and the junction held 8 bases outside the gene matches.